A single sample is the source of the 20 T cell receptor beta chains below, sequenced in a study of blood T cell repertoires in COVID-19. The repertoire was sequenced with immunoSEQ multiplex PCR; TCRdb's copy has only in-frame clones and lacks some. The table has fewer than 50,000 clones, about 70% seen once. Sample: peripheral blood. The receptors were gathered from a man older than 75 with acute or convalescent COVID-19.

V gene TRBV27 combines with J gene TRBJ2-3; maybe TRBD2 (5 bases). V lost 5 bases and J lost 0, with 12 bases in between. Germline CDR1 reads MNHEY; CDR2 reads SMNVEV (reference sequence). This CDR3 has 15 amino acids. The CDR3: CASSPLGASTDTQYF. The DNA of the CDR3 is TGTGCCAGCAGTCCCCTGGGAGCTAGCACAGATACGCAGTATTTT.

The chain recombines TRBV19 with TRBJ1-1, with 8 bases aligning to TRBD1. Germline lookup yields CDR1 LNHDA and CDR2 SQIVND (reference sequence). The trim removed 8 bases at V and 6 bases at J, leaving 8 bases unmatched. The CDR3 loop spans 13 amino acids. The CDR3, as DNA: TGTGCCAGTGGTGACAGGGGACACTCTGAAGCTTTCTTT. It is translated as CASGDRGHSEAFF.

The rearrangement uses TRBV7-3 and TRBJ2-1; 8 bases are shared with TRBD2. CDR1 SGHTA and CDR2 FQGTGA come from the germline V gene. The CDR3 is 12 residues long. The junction had 8 bases not matched to a gene; V was cut back by 4 bases and J by 15 bases. CDR3 DNA sequence: TGTGCCAGCAGCTCCTCCGGGACTAGTCTGTTCTTC. It translates to CASSSSGTSLFF.

This chain joins TRBV5-4 and TRBJ2-5, with 13 bases lining up with TRBD2. Per the germline V gene, CDR1 is SGHNT and CDR2 is YYREEE (reference sequence). CDR3 length: 17 residues. After removal of 3 bases from V and 1 base from J, the junction contained 6 bases not matched to a gene. The CDR3 nucleotides are TGTGCCAGCAGCTCTGGACTAGCGGGAGTGTCCCAAGAGACCCAGTACTTC. This codes for CASSSGLAGVSQETQYF.

The chain links TRBV10-3 to TRBJ1-1; D gene uncertain. This CDR3 has 14 amino acids. Trimming stripped 2 bases from V and 5 bases from J, with 12 bases between. The germline CDR1 and CDR2 sequences are ENHRY and SYGVKD. CDR3 protein: CAISENGRRTEAFF. CDR3 DNA: TGTGCCATCAGTGAGAATGGGAGGCGGACTGAAGCTTTCTTT.

In this sample, this clone turned up a few times. The chain links TRBV5-8 to TRBJ2-5; 15 positions agree with TRBD2. The length of the CDR3 is 17 residues. The junction had 8 bases not matched to a gene; V was cut back by 3 bases and J by 5 bases. The germline gives CDR1 SGHTS, CDR2 YDEGEE. The CDR3 is CASSSGTSGRKGETQYF. Written as DNA, the CDR3 is TGTGCCAGCAGCTCCGGGACTAGCGGGAGGAAGGGGGAGACCCAGTACTTC.

This chain joins TRBV6-5 and TRBJ1-2; D perhaps matches TRBD1 (6 bases). Germline loops: CDR1 MNHEY, CDR2 SVGAGI. The CDR3 spans 13 residues. The V end was cut by 6 bases, the J end by 2 bases, with 10 bases between. CDR3 sequence: CASSRDRNYGYTF. The CDR3, as DNA: TGTGCCAGCAGCCGCGACAGGAACTATGGCTACACCTTC.

The gene calls are TRBV5-4 and TRBJ2-1; possibly TRBD2 for D (5 bases). This CDR3 contains 14 residues. Looked up from germline, CDR1 is SGHNT and CDR2 is YYREEE (reference sequence). V lost 0 bases and J 6 bases, leaving 10 bases between the germline ends. CDR3 nucleotide sequence: TGTGCCAGCAGCTTGGTGGGAGCCTTCAATGAGCAGTTCTTC. This sequence encodes CASSLVGAFNEQFF.

This clone occurred once. The V and J genes are TRBV7-9 and TRBJ2-6, with a tentative D call TRBD2 (5 bases). The CDR3 is 18 amino acids. Germline values: CDR1 SEHNR, CDR2 FQNEAQ (reference sequence). Trimming cost V 0 bases and J 4 bases, with 16 bases left between them. The CDR3 loop is CASSLARLSGSGANVLTF. CDR3 DNA sequence: TGTGCCAGCAGCTTAGCGAGGCTTTCGGGGTCGGGGGCCAACGTCCTGACTTTC.

This clone was counted between two and nine times. The rearrangement links TRBV2 to TRBJ2-1, with TRBD2 identical over 12 bases. The V and J ends lost 2 bases and 9 bases, in that order; junction bases with no gene match: 8. Germline CDR1 reads SNHLY; CDR2 reads FYNNEI. The CDR3 contains 16 residues. This CDR3 is CASSELRTSGITEQFF. The CDR3 coding sequence is TGTGCCAGCAGTGAATTAAGGACTAGCGGGATTACTGAGCAGTTCTTC. Looking up the rest from reference TRBV2 and TRBJ2-1 gives the full variable domain: EPEVTQTPSHQVTQMGQEVILRCVPISNHLYFYWYRQILGQKVEFLVSFYNNEISEKSEIFDDQFSVERPDGSNFTLKIRSTKLEDSAMYFCASSELRTSGITEQFFGPGTRLTVL.

The J gene is TRBJ1-4, the V gene TRBV20-1, with D possibly matching TRBD1 (6 bases). The CDR3 sequence is 13 residues long. Germline V lookup: CDR1 DFQATT, CDR2 SNEGSKA (reference sequence). Trimming took off 3 bases at V and 10 bases at J, with 15 bases between the two ends. The DNA for the CDR3 is TGCAGTGCTAGTGACAGGACGGGAAGAAAACTGTTTTTT. It encodes CSASDRTGRKLFF.

The J gene is TRBJ2-1, the V gene TRBV7-3, with TRBD2 identical over 7 bases. Germline V lookup: CDR1 SGHTA, CDR2 FQGTGA. The CDR3 length is 14 residues. V dropped 7 bases and J dropped 5; count of bases not matched to a gene: 8. The CDR3 DNA is TGTGCCAGCACCCGGACTAGTGATGACAATGAGCAGTTCTTC. Its translation: CASTRTSDDNEQFF.

This chain uses TRBV18 with TRBJ2-1, with 10 positions matching TRBD1. The CDR3 is 13 amino acids. The J segment lost 6 bases and the V segment lost 6 bases, leaving 2 bases of the junction unmatched. The germline V gene has CDR1 KGHSH and CDR2 LQKENI. Here the CDR3 reads CASSRTGGNEQFF. As DNA, the CDR3 is TGTGCCAGCTCCAGGACAGGGGGCAATGAGCAGTTCTTC.

The chain carries TRBV5-1 and TRBJ2-1, with TRBD2 matching over 9 bases. The CDR3 totals 21 residues. Per the germline V gene, CDR1 is SGHRS and CDR2 is YFSETQ. The V gene end was trimmed by 0 bases and the J gene end by 7 bases; junction bases not matched to a gene: 23. The CDR3 DNA is TGCGCCAGCAGCTTGGAGGCCTCATCTATCCTTGGCGGGAGGGCCTTGAATGAGCAGTTCTTC. Translation gives CASSLEASSILGGRALNEQFF.

The chain couples TRBV28 to TRBJ1-2, with TRBD1 matching 7 bases. Germline V gene sequence: CDR1 MDHEN, CDR2 SYDVKM. V lost 8 bases to trimming and J lost 8 bases; unmatched junction nucleotides: 8. The CDR3 is 12 residues long. This CDR3 is CASATGAKGYTF. As DNA, the CDR3 is TGTGCCAGCGCTACAGGGGCAAAAGGCTACACCTTC.

This clone has only one observation. This rearrangement joins TRBV10-3 to TRBJ2-3, with TRBD2 matching 16 bases. Trimming at V came to 5 bases and at J to 8 bases, leaving 4 bases not matched to a gene. Germline loops: CDR1 ENHRY, CDR2 SYGVKD. CDR3 length: 15 residues. The CDR3 here is CAISPGLAGGATQYF. The CDR3 DNA sequence: TGTGCCATCAGTCCGGGACTAGCGGGAGGGGCTACGCAGTATTTT.

V usage is TRBV6-1 and J usage is TRBJ1-4; TRBD1 matches 11 bases. Germline V gene data show CDR1 as MNHNS and CDR2 as SASEGT. This CDR3 contains 17 residues. Trimming cost V 4 bases and J 3 bases; bases outside gene matches: 7. The CDR3 nucleotides read TGTGCCAGCAGTGTGGGGACAGGGGGATTGGCTAATGAAAAACTGTTTTTT. Protein sequence: CASSVGTGGLANEKLFF.

A single count supports this clone. The chain joins TRBV19 to TRBJ2-5; TRBD1 matches at 7 bases. Germline loops: CDR1 LNHDA, CDR2 SQIVND (reference sequence). Unmatched junction bases numbered 12, after V lost 0 bases and J lost 2 bases. The CDR3 contains 18 residues. The CDR3 region has the DNA TGTGCCAGTAGTATAGATCTTCTGGGACAGACCTCGCAAGAGACCCAGTACTTC. Protein product: CASSIDLLGQTSQETQYF.

This chain joins TRBV18 and TRBJ2-1; no clear D. The V end lost 2 bases, the J end lost 1 base, and 12 bases lay between the germline ends. The CDR3 is 16 amino acids. Germline CDR1 KGHSH, CDR2 LQKENI. Here the CDR3 DNA reads TGTGCCAGCTCACCAGTCTCGAGCGTGTCCTACAATGAGCAGTTCTTC. This sequence encodes CASSPVSSVSYNEQFF.

The V call is TRBV5-1, the J call TRBJ2-7; 11 bases align to TRBD2. The V gene end was trimmed by 2 bases and the J gene end by 6 bases; junction bases not matched to a gene: 19. This CDR3 is built from 19 residues. The germline V gene encodes CDR1 SGHRS and CDR2 YFSETQ. The CDR3 DNA is TGCGCCAGCAGCTTAAAAGGTCTAGCGGGAGGCACTTTGGGGGGCGAGCAGTACTTC. Its translation: CASSLKGLAGGTLGGEQYF.